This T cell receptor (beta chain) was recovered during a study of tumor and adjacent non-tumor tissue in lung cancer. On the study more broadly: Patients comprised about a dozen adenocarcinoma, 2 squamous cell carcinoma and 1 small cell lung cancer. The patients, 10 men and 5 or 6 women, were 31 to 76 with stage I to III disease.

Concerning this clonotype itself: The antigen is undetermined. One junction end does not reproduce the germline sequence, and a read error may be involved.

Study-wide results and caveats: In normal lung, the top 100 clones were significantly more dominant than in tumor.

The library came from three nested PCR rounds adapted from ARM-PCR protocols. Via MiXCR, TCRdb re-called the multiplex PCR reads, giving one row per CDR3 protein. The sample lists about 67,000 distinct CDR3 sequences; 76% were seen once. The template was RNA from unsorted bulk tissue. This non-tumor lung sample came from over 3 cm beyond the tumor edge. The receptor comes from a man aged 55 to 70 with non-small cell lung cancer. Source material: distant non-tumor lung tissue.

CDR3 nucleotide sequence: TGTGCCAGCAGCCCTCTAGCGGGCGCCTACAATAAGCAGTTCTTC. Protein sequence: CASSPLAGAYNKQFF. This chain connects TRBV7-6 to TRBJ2-1, with 8 bases that match TRBD2. Germline values: CDR1 SGHVS, CDR2 FNYEAQ. This CDR3 has 15 amino acids.